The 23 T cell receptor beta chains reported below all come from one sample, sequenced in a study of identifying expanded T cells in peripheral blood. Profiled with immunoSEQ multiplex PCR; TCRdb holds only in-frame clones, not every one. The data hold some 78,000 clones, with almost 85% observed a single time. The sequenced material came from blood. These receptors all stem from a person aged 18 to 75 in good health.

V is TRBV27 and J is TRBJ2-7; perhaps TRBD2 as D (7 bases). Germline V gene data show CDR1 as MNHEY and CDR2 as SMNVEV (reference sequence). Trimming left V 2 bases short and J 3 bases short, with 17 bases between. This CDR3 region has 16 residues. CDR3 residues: CASSLNDAAGHYEQYF. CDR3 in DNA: TGTGCCAGCAGTTTAAATGATGCAGCGGGACACTACGAGCAGTACTTC.

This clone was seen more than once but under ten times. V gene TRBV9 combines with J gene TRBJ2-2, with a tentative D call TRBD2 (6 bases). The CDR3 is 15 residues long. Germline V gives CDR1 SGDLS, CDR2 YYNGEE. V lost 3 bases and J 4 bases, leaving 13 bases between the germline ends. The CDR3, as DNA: TGTGCCAGCAGCGCAGGAGGGACTTCCACCGGGGAGCTGTTTTTT. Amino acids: CASSAGGTSTGELFF.

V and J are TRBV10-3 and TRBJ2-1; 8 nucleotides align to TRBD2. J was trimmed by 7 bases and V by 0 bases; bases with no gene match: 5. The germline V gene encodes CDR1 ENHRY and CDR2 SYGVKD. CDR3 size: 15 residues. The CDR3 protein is CAISESGLETNEQFF. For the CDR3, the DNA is TGTGCCATCAGTGAGTCGGGACTAGAAACGAATGAGCAGTTCTTC.

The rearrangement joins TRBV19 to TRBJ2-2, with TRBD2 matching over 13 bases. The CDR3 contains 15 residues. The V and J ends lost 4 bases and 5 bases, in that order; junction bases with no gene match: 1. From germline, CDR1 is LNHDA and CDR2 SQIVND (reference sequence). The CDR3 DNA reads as TGTGCCAGTAGTAGGACTAGCGGGAGTACCGGGGAGCTGTTTTTT. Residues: CASSRTSGSTGELFF. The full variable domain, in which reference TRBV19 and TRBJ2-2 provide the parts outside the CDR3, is DGGITQSPKYLFRKEGQNVTLSCEQNLNHDAMYWYRQDPGQGLRLIYYSQIVNDFQKGDIAEGYSVSREKKESFPLTVTSAQKNPTAFYLCASSRTSGSTGELFFGEGSRLTVL.

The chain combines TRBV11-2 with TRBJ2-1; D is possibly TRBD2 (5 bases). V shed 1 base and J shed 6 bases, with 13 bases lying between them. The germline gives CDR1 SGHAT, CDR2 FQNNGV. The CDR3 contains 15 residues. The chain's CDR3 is CASSLGPTRSNEQFF. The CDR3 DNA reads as TGTGCCAGCAGCTTAGGCCCCACTAGGAGCAATGAGCAGTTCTTC.

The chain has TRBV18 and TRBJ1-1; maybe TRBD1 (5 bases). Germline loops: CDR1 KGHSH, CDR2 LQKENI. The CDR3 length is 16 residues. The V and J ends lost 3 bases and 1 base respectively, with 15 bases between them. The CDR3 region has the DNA TGTGCCAGCTCACCGGTTCATGCAGGGCGGAACACTGAAGCTTTCTTT. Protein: CASSPVHAGRNTEAFF.

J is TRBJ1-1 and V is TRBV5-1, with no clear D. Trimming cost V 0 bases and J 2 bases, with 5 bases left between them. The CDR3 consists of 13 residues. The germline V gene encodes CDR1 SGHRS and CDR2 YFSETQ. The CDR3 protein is CASSLDDNTEAFF. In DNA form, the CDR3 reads TGCGCCAGCAGCTTGGACGATAACACTGAAGCTTTCTTT.

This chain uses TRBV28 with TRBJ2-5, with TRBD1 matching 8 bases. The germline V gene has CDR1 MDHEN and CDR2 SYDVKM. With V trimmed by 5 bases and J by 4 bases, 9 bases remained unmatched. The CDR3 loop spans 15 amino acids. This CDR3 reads CASSPRQGLLETQYF. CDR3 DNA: TGTGCCAGCAGTCCACGACAGGGGTTGTTAGAGACCCAGTACTTC.

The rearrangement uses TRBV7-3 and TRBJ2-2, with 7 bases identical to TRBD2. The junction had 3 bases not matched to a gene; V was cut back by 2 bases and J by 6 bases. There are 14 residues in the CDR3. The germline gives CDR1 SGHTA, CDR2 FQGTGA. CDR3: CASSLDSGAGELFF. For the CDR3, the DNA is TGTGCCAGCAGCTTAGACAGCGGGGCCGGGGAGCTGTTTTTT.

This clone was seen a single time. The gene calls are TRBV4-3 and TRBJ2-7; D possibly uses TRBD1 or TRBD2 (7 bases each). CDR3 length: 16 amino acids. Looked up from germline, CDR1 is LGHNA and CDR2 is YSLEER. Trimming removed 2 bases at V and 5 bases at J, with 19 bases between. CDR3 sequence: CASSQFSGGGGDEQYF. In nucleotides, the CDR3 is TGCGCCAGCAGCCAATTCTCAGGGGGGGGAGGTGACGAGCAGTACTTC.

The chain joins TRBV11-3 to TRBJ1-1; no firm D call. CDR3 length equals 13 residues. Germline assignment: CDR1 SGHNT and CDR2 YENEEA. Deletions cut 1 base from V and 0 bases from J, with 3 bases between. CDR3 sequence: CASSLGVNTEAFF. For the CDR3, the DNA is TGTGCCAGCAGCTTAGGAGTGAACACTGAAGCTTTCTTT.

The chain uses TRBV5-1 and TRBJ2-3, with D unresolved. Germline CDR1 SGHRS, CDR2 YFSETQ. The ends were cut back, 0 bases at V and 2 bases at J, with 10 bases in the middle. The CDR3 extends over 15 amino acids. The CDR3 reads CASSLVVRTTDTQYF. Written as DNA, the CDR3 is TGCGCCAGCAGCTTGGTTGTCAGAACCACAGATACGCAGTATTTT.

The CDR3 bases are TGTGCCAGCAGTTACCCAGGGGGCCATCAGCCCCAGCATTTT. This sequence encodes CASSYPGGHQPQHF. The chain has TRBV6-5 and TRBJ1-5; 8 bases are a match to TRBD1. The germline V gene has CDR1 MNHEY and CDR2 SVGAGI. The CDR3 length is 14 residues. After removal of 2 bases from V and 5 bases from J, the junction contained 2 bases not matched to a gene.

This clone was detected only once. As DNA, the CDR3 is TGCGCCAGCAGCGCCGGGACTAGAAGCTCCTACGAGCAGTACTTC. Amino acids: CASSAGTRSSYEQYF. The rearrangement links TRBV5-1 to TRBJ2-7; 8 positions match TRBD2. The V gene end was trimmed by 4 bases and the J gene end by 0 bases; junction bases not matched to a gene: 6. CDR1 and CDR2 (germline): SGHRS, YFSETQ. This CDR3 contains 15 residues.

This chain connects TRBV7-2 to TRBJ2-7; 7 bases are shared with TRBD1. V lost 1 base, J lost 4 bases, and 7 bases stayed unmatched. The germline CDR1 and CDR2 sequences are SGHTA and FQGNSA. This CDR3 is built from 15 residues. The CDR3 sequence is CASSLDFTGAYEQYF. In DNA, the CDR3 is TGTGCCAGCAGCTTAGATTTTACAGGGGCATACGAGCAGTACTTC.

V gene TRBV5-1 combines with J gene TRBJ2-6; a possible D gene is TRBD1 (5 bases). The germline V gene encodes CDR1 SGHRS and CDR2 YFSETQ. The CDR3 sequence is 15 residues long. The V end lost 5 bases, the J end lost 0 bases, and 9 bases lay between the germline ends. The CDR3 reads CASRTGSSGANVLTF. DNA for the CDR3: TGCGCCAGCAGAACAGGAAGCTCTGGGGCCAACGTCCTGACTTTC. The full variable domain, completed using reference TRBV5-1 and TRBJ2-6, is KAGVTQTPRYLIKTRGQQVTLSCSPISGHRSVSWYQQTPGQGLQFLFEYFSETQRNKGNFPGRFSGRQFSNSRSEMNVSTLELGDSALYLCASRTGSSGANVLTFGAGSRLTVL.

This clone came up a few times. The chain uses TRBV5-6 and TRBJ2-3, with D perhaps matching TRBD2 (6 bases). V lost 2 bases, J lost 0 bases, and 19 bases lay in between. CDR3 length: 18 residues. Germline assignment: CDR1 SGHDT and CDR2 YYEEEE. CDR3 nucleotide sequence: TGTGCCAGCAGCTTAAATCTCCTAGCGTTTACTAGCACAGATACGCAGTATTTT. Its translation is CASSLNLLAFTSTDTQYF.

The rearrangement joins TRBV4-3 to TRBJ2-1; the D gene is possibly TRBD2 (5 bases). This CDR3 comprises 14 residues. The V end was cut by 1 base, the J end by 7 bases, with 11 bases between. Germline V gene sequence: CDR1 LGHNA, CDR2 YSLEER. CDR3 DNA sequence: TGCGCCAGCAGCCAAGGGAGGTTGGGGAATGAGCAGTTCTTC. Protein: CASSQGRLGNEQFF.

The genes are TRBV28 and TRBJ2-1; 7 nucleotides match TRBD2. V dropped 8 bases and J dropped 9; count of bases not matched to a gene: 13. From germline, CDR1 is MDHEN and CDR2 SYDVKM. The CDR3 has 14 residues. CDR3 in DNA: TGTGCCAGCCTATCTCTAGCGGAGGTACCTGAGCAGTTCTTC. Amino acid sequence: CASLSLAEVPEQFF.

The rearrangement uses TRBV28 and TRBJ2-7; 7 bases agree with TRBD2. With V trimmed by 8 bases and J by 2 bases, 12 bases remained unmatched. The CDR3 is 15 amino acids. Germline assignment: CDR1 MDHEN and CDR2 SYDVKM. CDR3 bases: TGTGCCAGCTCACGACGGGGGGAAACCACCTACGAGCAGTACTTC. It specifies CASSRRGETTYEQYF.

The CDR3 reads CASSLLISSGNTIYF. CDR3 coding DNA: TGTGCCAGCAGCCTCCTAATTAGCTCTGGAAACACCATATATTTT. The V call is TRBV7-8, the J call TRBJ1-3; no firm D call. The CDR3 totals 15 residues. V was pared by 5 bases and J by 0 bases, with 11 bases between. The V gene's germline CDR1 is SGHVS and CDR2 FQNEAQ.

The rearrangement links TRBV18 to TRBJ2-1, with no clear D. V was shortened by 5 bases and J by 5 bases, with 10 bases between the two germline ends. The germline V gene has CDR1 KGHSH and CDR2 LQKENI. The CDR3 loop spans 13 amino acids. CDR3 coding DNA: TGTGCCAGCTCAACCGACGTCAACAATGAGCAGTTCTTC. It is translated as CASSTDVNNEQFF.

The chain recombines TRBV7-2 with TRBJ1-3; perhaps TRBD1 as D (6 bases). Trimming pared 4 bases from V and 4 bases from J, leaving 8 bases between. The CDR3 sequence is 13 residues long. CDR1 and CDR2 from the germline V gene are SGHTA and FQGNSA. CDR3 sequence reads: CASSYGQGNTIYF. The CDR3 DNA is TGTGCCAGCAGCTACGGACAGGGAAACACCATATATTTT.